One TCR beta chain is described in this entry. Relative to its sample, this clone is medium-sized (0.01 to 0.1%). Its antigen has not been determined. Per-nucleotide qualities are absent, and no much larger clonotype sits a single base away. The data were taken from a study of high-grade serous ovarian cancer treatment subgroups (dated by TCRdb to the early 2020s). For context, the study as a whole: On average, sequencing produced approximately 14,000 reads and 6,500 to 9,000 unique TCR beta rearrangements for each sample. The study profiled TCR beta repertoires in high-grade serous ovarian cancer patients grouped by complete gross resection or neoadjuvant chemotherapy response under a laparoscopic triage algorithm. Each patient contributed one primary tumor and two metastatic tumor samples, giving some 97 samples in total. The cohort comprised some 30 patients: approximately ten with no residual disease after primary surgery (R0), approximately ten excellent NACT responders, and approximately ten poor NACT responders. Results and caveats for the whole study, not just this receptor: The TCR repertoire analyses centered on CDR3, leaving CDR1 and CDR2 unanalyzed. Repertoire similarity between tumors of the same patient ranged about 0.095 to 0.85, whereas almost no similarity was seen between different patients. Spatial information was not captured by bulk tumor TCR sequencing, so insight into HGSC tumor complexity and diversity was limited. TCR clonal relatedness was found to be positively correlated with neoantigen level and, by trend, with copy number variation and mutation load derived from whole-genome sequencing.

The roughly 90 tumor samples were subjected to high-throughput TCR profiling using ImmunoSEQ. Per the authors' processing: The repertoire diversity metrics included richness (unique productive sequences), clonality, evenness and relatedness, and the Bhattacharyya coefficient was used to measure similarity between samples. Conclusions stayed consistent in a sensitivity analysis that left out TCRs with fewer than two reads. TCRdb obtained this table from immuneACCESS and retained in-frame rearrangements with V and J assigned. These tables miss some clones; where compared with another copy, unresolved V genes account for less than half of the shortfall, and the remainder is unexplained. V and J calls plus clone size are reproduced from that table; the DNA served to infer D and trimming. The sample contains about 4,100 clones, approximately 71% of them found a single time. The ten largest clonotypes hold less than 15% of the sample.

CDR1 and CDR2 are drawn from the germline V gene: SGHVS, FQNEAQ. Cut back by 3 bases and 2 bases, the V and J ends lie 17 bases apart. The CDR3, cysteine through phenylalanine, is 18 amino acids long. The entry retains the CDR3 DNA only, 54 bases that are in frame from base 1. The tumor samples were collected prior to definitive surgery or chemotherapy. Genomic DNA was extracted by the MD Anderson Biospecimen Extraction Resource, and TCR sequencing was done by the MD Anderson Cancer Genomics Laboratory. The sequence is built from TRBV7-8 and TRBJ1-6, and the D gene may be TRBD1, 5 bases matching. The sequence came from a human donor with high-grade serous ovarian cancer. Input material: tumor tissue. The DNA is TGTGCCAGCAGCTTCCTCGGGGACGGTAGCCCCTATAATTCACCCCTCCACTTT. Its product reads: CASSFLGDGSPYNSPLHF. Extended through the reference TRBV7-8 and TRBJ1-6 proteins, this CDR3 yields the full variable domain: GAGVSQSPRYKVAKRGQDVALRCDPISGHVSLFWYQQALGQGPEFLTYFQNEAQLDKSGLPSDRFFAERPEGSVSTLKIQRTQQEDSAVYLCASSFLGDGSPYNSPLHFGNGTRLTVT.